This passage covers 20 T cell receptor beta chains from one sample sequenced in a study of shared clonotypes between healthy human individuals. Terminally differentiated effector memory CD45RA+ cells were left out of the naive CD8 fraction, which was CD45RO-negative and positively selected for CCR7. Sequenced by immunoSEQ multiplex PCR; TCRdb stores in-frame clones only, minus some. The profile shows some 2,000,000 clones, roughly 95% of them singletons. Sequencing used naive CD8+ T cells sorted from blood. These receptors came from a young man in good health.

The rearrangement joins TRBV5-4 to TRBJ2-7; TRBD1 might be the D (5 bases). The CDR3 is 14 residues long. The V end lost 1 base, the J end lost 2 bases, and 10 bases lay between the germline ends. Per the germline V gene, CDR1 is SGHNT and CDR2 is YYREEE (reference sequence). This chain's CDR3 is CASSLRTNAYEQYF. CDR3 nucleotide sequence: TGTGCCAGCAGCTTGAGGACAAATGCCTACGAGCAGTACTTC.

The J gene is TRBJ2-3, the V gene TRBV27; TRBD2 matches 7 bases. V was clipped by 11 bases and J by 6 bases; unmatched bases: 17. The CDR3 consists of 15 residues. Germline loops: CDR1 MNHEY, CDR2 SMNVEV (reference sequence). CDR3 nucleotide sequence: TGTGCCGCTTCCGAAGGAGCGGGAATGGCCGATACGCAGTATTTT. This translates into CAASEGAGMADTQYF.

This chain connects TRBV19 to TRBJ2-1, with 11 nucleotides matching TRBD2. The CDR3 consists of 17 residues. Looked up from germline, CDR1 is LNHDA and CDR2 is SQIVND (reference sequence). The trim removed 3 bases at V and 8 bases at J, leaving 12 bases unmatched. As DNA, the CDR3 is TGTGCCAGTAGTATTCGCGTGGCTAGCGGGAGGACCGATGAGCAGTTCTTC. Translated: CASSIRVASGRTDEQFF.

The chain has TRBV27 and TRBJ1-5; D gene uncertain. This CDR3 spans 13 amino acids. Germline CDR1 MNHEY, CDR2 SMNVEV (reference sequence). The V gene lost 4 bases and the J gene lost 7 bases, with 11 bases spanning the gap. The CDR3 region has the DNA TGTGCCAGCAGTTATGGAGTCCGCCAGCCCCAGCATTTT. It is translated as CASSYGVRQPQHF.

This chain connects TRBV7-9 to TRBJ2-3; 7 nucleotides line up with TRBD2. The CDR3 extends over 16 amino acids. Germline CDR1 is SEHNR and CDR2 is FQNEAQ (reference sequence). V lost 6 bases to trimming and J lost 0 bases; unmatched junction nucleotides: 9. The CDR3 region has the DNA TGTGCCAGCAGTTCTCAAGGGGACTATAGCACAGATACGCAGTATTTT. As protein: CASSSQGDYSTDTQYF.

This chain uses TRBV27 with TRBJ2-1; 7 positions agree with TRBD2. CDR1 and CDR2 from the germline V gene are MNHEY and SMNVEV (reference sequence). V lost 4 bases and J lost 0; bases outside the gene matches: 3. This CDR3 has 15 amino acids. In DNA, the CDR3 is TGTGCCAGCAGTTCGATAGCGGGCTCCTACAATGAGCAGTTCTTC. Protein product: CASSSIAGSYNEQFF.

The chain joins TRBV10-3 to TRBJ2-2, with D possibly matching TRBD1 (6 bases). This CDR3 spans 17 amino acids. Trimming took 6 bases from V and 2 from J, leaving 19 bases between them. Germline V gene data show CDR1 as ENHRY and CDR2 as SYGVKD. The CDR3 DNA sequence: TGTGCCATCAGCCACCCCGCGACAGGTCCCAACACCGGGGAGCTGTTTTTT. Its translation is CAISHPATGPNTGELFF.

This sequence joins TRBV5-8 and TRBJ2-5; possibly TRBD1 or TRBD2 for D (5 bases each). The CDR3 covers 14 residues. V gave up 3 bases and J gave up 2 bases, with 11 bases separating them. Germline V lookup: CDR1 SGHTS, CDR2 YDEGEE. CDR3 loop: CASSWDGSQETQYF. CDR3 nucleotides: TGTGCCAGCAGCTGGGACGGTTCACAAGAGACCCAGTACTTC.

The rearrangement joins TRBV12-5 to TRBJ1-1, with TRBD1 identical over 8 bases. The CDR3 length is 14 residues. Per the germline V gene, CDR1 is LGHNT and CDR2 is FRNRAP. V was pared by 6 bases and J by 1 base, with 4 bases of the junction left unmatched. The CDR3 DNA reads TGTGCTAGTGGACAGGGGGGGACGAACACTGAAGCTTTCTTT. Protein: CASGQGGTNTEAFF. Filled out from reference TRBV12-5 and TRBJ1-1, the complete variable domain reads DARVTQTPRHKVTEMGQEVTMRCQPILGHNTVFWYRQTMMQGLELLAYFRNRAPLDDSGMPKDRFSAEMPDATLATLKIQPSEPRDSAVYFCASGQGGTNTEAFFGQGTRLTVV.

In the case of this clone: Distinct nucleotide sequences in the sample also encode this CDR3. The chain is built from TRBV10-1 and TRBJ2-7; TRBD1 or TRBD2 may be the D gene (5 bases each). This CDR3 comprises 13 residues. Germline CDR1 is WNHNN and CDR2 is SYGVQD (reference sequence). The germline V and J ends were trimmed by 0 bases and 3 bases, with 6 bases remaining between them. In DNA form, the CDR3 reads TGCGCCAGCAGTGAGTCGAGGGGCTACGAGCAGTACTTC. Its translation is CASSESRGYEQYF.

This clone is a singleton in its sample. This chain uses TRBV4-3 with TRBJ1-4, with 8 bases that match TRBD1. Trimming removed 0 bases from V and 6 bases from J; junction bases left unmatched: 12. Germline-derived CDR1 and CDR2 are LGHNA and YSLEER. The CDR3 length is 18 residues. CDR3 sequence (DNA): TGCGCCAGCAGCCAAGAACTTGAGGACAGGGAGAGTTATGAAAAACTGTTTTTT. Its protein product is CASSQELEDRESYEKLFF.

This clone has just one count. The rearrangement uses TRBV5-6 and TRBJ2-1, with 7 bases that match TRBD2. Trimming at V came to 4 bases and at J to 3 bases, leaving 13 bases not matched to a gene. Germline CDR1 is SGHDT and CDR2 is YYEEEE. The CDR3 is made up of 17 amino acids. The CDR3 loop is CASSRGIIAGYYNEQFF. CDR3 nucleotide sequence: TGTGCCAGCAGCCGAGGAATTATAGCGGGCTACTACAATGAGCAGTTCTTC.

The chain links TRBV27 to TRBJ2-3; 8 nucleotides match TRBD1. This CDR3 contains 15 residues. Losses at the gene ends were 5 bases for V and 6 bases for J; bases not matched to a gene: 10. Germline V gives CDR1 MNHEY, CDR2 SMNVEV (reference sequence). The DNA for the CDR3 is TGTGCCAGCAGTACCACTAGGACAGGGCCGGATACGCAGTATTTT. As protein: CASSTTRTGPDTQYF.

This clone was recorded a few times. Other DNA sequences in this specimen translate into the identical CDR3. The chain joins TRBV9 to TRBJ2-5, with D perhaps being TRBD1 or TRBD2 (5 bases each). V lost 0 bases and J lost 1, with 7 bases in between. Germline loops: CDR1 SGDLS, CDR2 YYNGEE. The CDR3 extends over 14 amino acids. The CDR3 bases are TGTGCCAGCAGCGTAGGGGGGTCCCAAGAGACCCAGTACTTC. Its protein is CASSVGGSQETQYF.

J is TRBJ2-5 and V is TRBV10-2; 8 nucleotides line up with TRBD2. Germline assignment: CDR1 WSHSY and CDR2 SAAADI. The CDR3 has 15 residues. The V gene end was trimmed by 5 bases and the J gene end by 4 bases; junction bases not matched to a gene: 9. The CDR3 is CASSPGRLAGETQYF. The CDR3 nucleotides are TGCGCCAGCAGTCCCGGTAGGCTAGCGGGAGAGACCCAGTACTTC.

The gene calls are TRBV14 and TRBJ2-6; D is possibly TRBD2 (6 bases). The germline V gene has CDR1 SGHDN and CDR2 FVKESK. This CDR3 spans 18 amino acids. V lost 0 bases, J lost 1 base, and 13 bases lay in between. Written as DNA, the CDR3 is TGTGCCAGCAGCCAAGATGGGGAAGGGAGGTCTGGGGCCAACGTCCTGACTTTC. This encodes CASSQDGEGRSGANVLTF.

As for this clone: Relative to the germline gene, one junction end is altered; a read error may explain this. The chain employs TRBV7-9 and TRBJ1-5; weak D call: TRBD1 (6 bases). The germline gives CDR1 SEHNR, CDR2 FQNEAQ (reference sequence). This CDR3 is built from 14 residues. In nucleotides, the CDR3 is TGTGCCAGCACCACTGGGGGGGGCAACCAGCCCCAGCATTTT. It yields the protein CASTTGGGNQPQHF.

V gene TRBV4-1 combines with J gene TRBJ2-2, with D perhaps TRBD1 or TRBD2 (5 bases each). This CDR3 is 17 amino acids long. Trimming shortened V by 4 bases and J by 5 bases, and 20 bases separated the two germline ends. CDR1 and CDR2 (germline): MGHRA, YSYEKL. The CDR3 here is CASSLQPPGPLTGELFF. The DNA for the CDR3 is TGCGCCAGCAGCCTTCAACCCCCGGGACCTCTAACCGGGGAGCTGTTTTTT.

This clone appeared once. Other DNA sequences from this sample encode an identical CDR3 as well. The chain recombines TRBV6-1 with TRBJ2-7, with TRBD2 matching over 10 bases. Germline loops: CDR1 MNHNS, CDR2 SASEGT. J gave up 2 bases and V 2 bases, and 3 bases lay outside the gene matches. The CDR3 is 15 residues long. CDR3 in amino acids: CASSEWLAGAYEQYF. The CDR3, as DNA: TGTGCCAGCAGTGAATGGCTAGCGGGAGCCTACGAGCAGTACTTC.

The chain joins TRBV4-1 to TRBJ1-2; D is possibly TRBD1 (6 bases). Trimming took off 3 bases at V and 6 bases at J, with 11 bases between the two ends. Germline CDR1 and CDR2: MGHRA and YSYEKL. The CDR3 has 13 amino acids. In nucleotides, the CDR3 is TGCGCCAGCAGCCACCCCCCAGGGGATGGCTACACCTTC. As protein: CASSHPPGDGYTF.